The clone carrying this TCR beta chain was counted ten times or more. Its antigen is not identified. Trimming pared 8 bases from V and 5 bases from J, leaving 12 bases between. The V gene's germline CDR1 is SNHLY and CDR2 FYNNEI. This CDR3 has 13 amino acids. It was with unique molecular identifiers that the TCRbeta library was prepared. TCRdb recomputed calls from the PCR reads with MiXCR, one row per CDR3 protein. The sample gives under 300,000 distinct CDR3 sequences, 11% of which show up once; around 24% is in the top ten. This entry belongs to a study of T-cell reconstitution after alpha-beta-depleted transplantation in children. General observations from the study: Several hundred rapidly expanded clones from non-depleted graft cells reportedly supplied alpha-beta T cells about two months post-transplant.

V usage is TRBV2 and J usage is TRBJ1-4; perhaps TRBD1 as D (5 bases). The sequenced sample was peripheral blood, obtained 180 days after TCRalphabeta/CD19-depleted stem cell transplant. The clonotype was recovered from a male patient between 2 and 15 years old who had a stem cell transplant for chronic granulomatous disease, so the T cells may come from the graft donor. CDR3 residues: CASQTGVNEKLFF. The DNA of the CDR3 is TGTGCCAGCCAAACAGGCGTCAATGAAAAACTGTTTTTT.